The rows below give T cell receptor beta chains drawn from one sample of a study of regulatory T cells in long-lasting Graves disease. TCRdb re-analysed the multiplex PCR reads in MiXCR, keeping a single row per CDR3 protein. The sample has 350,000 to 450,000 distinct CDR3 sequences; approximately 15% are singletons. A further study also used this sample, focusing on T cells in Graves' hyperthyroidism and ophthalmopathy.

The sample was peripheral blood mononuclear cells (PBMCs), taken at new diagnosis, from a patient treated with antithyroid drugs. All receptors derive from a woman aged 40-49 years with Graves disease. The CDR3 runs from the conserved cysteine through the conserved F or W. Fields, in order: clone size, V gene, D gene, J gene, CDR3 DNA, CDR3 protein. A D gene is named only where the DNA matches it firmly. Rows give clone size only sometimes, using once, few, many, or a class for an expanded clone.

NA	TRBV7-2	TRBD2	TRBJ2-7	TGTGCCAGCAGCAAGACTAGCGGAGTCTACGAGCAGTACTTC	CASSKTSGVYEQYF
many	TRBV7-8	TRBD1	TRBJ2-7	TGTGCCACCGGACAGGGATCGACCTACGAGCAGTACTTC	CATGQGSTYEQYF
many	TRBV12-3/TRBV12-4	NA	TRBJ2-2	TGTGCCAGCAGCCCTTTACCCACTAGCCTCACCGGGGAGCTGTTTTTT	CASSPLPTSLTGELFF
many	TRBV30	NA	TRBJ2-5	TGTGCCTGGGGAGAAGGGGGTGGGGAGACCCAGTACTTC	CAWGEGGGETQYF
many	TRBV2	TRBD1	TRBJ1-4	TGTGCCAGCAGTGAAGAACAGGGGGCTGAAAAACTGTTTTTT	CASSEEQGAEKLFF
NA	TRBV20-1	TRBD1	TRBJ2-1	TGCAGTGTTGACGACAGGGGGAATGAGCAGTTCTTC	CSVDDRGNEQFF
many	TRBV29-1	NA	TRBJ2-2	TGCAGCGTTGAACAGGCCCAGACCGGGGAGCTGTTTTTT	CSVEQAQTGELFF
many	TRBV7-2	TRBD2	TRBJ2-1	TGTGCCAGCAGCTTAGTGGGGGGGACTAACAATGAGCAGTTCTTC	CASSLVGGTNNEQFF
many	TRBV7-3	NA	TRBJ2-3	TGTGCCAGCAGCCCAGGGGCACTAGATACGCAGTATTTT	CASSPGALDTQYF
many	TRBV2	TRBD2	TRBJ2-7	TGTGCCAGCAGTGGTTCTAGCGGGAGGGCCGGTATTTACGAGCAGTACTTC	CASSGSSGRAGIYEQYF
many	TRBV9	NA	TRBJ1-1	TGTGCCAGCAGCGCGGACGGGACGAACACTGAAGCTTTCTTT	CASSADGTNTEAFF
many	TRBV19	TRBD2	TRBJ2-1	TGTGCCAGTAGTCCGGGACTAGCGAGGACCTACAATGAGCAGTTCTTC	CASSPGLARTYNEQFF
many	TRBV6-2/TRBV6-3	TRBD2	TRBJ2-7	TGTGCCAGCCTAGCGCGGGGGACCCTAACTAGTGTTCGGCAGTACTTC	CASLARGTLTSVRQYF
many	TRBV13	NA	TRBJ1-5	TGTGCCAGCAGCTTCGGTGGGGTTGATCAGCCCCAGCATTTT	CASSFGGVDQPQHF
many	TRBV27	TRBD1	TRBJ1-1	TGTGCCAGCACCCAGGGGGCTACGGCCACTGAAGCTTTCTTT	CASTQGATATEAFF
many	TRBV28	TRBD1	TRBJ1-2	TGTGCCAGCAGTTTTCCGGGACAGGGTTTCGGCTACACCTTC	CASSFPGQGFGYTF
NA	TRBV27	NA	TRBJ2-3	TGTGCCAGCAGCCCGCAGGGTGCAGAGACCCAGTGCTTC	CASSPQGAETQCF
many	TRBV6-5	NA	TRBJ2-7	TGTGCCAGCAGTTACTCTAGGAACTACTACGAGCAGTACTTC	CASSYSRNYYEQYF
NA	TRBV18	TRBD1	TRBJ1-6	TGTGCCAGCTCACAGGGACAGTTGGGGTCACCCCTCCACTTT	CASSQGQLGSPLHF
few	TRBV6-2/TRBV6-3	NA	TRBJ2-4	TGTGCCAGCCTGGGGGGAGGCCTAGCCAAAAACATTCAGTACTTC	CASLGGGLAKNIQYF
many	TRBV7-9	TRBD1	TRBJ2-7	TGTGCCAGCAGCTTCGATCGGGACAGGGGTAACGAGCAGTACTTC	CASSFDRDRGNEQYF
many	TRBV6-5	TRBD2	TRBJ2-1	TGTGCCAGCAGTTACTTAGGGACTAGCGGGAGTTTCTCCTACAATGAGCAGTTCTTC	CASSYLGTSGSFSYNEQFF
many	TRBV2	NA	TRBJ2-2	TGTGCCAGCAGTGAGACGGACTACACCGGGGAGCTGTTTTTT	CASSETDYTGELFF
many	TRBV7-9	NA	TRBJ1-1	TGTGCCAGCAGCTATGACAGGAACACTGAAGCTTTCTTT	CASSYDRNTEAFF
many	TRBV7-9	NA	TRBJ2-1	TGTGCCAGCAGCTCCGGCCGTGGGCTCTACAATGAGCAGTTCTTC	CASSSGRGLYNEQFF
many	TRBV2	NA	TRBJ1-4	TGTGCCAGCAGTGATTGGAGTAGGGGGGGTGAAAAACTGTTTTTT	CASSDWSRGGEKLFF
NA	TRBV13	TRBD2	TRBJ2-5	TGTGCCAGCAGCTTAGGAACGGGACTAGCGGGAGGGCAAGAGACCCAGTACTTC	CASSLGTGLAGGQETQYF
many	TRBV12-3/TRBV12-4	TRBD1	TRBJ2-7	TGTGCCAGCAGTCCCGTAACAGGGGGCGCAGGCGAGCAGTACTTC	CASSPVTGGAGEQYF
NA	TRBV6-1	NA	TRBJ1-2	TGTGCCAGCAGGGGTAGGCCTCAGGGCTACACCTTC	CASRGRPQGYTF
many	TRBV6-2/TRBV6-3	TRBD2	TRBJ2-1	TGTGCCAGCAGTCCCTCAGGCGGGAGGGCTTTCAATGAGCAGTTCTTC	CASSPSGGRAFNEQFF
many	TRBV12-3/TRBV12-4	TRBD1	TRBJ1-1	TGTGCCAGCAGTCCTGGGTCAGGGGGTACGAACACTGAAGCTTTCTTT	CASSPGSGGTNTEAFF
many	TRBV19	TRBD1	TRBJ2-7	TGTGCCAGTCAGGGACAGGGTAGCGACGAGCAGTACTTC	CASQGQGSDEQYF
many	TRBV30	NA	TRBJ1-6	TGTGCCTGGAGTTCGGGAGAAAGATCACCCCTCCACTTT	CAWSSGERSPLHF
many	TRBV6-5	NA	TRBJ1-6	TGTGCCAGCAGTTACCTACAGGGAGGTTCACCCCTCCACTTT	CASSYLQGGSPLHF
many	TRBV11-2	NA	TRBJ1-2	TGTGCCAGCAGCCCAGACTTGGGGGCGGGGGGCTACACCTTC	CASSPDLGAGGYTF
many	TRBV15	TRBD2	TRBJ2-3	TGTGCCACCAGCAGAGATCCCAGCGGGGGGGCGGATACGCAGTATTTT	CATSRDPSGGADTQYF
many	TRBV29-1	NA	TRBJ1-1	TGCAGCGTTGCAGGGACTGAAGCTTTCTTT	CSVAGTEAFF
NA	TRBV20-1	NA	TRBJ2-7	TGCAGTGCGCTACTCCCTGACCACTCCTACGAGCAGTACTTC	CSALLPDHSYEQYF
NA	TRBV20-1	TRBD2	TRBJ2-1	TGCAGTGCCTTCGGACTAGCGGGAGGGGGGGGTTACAATGAGCAGTTCTTC	CSAFGLAGGGGYNEQFF
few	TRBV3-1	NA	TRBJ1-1	TGTGCCAGCAGCCCACCACAGGGACTGAAAACTGAAGCTTTCTTT	CASSPPQGLKTEAFF
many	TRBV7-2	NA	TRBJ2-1	TGTGCCAGCAGCCCTCAGACAGGATCCTACAATGAGCAGTTCTTC	CASSPQTGSYNEQFF
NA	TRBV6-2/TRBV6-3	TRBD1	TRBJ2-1	TGTGCCAGCAGTTATACCGGGACAGGGTCCTACAATGAGCAGTTCTTC	CASSYTGTGSYNEQFF
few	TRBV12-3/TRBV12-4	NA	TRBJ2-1	TGTGCCAGCAGCCACACTAGCTCCAATGAGCAGTTCTTC	CASSHTSSNEQFF
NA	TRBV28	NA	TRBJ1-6	TGTGCCAGCAGTTCATCCCCGGGACTCCTCAATTCACCCCTCCACTTT	CASSSSPGLLNSPLHF
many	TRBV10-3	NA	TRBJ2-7	TGTGCCATCAGTAATTCTAGAGACTCCTACGAGCAGTACTTC	CAISNSRDSYEQYF
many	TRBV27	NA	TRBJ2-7	TGTGCCAGCAGTTTTGCTGCAGATGTCTCCTACGAGCAGTACTTC	CASSFAADVSYEQYF
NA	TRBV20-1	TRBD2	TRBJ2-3	TGCAGTGCTAGTCCAATGGCGGGAGGGGCAGATACGCAGTATTTT	CSASPMAGGADTQYF
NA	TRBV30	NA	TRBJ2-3	TGTGCCTGGGACCCGGGCCTCACAGATACGCAGTATTTT	CAWDPGLTDTQYF
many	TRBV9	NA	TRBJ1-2	TGTGCCAGCAGCGTCAACAGCTATGGCTACACCTTC	CASSVNSYGYTF
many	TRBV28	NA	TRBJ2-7	TGTGCCAGCAGTCCCACAGGTCCCTACGAGCAGTACTTC	CASSPTGPYEQYF
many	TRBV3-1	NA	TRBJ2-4	TGTGCCAGCAGACAGACAGGAATAGCCAAAAACATTCAGTACTTC	CASRQTGIAKNIQYF
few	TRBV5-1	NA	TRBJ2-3	TGCGCCAGCCGAACCCCAGGGGCTCACACAGATACGCAGTATTTT	CASRTPGAHTDTQYF
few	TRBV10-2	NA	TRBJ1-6	TGCGCCAGCAGTCCTAGGGGGGCCCCACGTCGACATTCACCCCTCCACTTT	CASSPRGAPRRHSPLHF
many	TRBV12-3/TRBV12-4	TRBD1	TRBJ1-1	TGTGCCAGCAGCTATGGACAGGCAAACACTGAAGCTTTCTTT	CASSYGQANTEAFF